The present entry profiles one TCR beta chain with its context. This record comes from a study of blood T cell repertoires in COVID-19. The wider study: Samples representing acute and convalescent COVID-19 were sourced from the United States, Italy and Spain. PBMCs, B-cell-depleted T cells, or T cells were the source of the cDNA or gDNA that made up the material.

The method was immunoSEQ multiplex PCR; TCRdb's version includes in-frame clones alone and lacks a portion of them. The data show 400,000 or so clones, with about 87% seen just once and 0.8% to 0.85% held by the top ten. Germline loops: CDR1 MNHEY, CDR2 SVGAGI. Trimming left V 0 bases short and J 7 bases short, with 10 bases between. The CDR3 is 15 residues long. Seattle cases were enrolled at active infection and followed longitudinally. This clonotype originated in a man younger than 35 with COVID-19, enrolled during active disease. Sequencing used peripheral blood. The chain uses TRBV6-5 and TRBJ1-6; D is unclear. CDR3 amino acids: CASSYSGRKNSPLHF. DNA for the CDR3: TGTGCCAGCAGTTACTCCGGGAGAAAGAATTCACCCCTCCACTTT.